This entry concerns a single T cell receptor beta chain. This sample was taken from a study of blood T cell repertoires in COVID-19. Repertoires were generated with immunoSEQ multiplex PCR, while TCRdb's copy carries only in-frame clones and drops some. The sample has about 270,000 clones; around nine tenths are singletons. The CDR3 runs to 15 residues. V lost 3 bases and J lost 6, with 18 bases in between. The V gene's germline CDR1 is MNHNS and CDR2 SASEGT. The source of this sequence is a man in his forties with active or convalescent COVID-19. V and J are TRBV6-1 and TRBJ2-7, with a tentative D call TRBD2 (5 bases). The material sequenced was peripheral blood. The CDR3 is CASSDPPTPGGEQYF. DNA for the CDR3: TGTGCCAGCAGTGACCCTCCGACACCCGGAGGCGAGCAGTACTTC.